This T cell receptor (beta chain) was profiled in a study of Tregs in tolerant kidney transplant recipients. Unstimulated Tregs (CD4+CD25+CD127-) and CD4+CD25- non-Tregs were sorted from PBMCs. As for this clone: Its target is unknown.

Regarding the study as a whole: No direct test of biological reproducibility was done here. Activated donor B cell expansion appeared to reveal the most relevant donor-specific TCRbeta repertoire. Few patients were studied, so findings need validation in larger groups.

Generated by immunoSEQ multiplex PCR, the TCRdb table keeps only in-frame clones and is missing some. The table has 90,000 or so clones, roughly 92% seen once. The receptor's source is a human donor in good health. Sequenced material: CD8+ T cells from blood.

The DNA of the CDR3 is TGCGCCAGCAGTGCAGGTAGAATAAATCAGCCCCAGCATTTT. It specifies CASSAGRINQPQHF. The J gene is TRBJ1-5, the V gene TRBV10-2; D ambiguous. This CDR3 comprises 14 residues. Trimming took 4 bases from V and 4 from J, leaving 11 bases between them. In germline, CDR1 is WSHSY, CDR2 SAAADI.